This paragraph reports one T cell receptor (beta chain). The antigen remains undetermined. UMIs and a universal primer site were added when TCR cDNA was made by 5'RACE template switching. MiXCR, applied by TCRdb to the 5' RACE reads, yields one record per CDR3 protein. The sample carries some 600,000 distinct CDR3 sequences, roughly a sixth recorded once. These data originate in a study of T cells after yellow fever vaccination. Study background: Some fractions had low cell numbers, and these were prepared with SMART-Seq v4 Ultra Low Input.

Study outcomes and limitations: Only a minor proportion of clonotypes was detected across both CD4 and CD8 compartments.

The specimen was PBMCs, collected about 5 days after the first yellow fever vaccination. This receptor was obtained from a young man who received the YFV17D yellow fever vaccine.

The CDR3 spells CASSYGGVAPGELFF. CDR3 sequence (DNA): TGTGCCAGCAGTTACGGCGGGGTAGCTCCCGGGGAGCTGTTTTTT. The genes are TRBV6-2 or TRBV6-3 and TRBJ2-2, with D perhaps TRBD2 (6 bases). This CDR3 comprises 15 residues. The V gene lost 2 bases and the J gene lost 6 bases, with 13 bases spanning the gap. The germline gives CDR1 MNHEY, CDR2 SVGEGT.